These 9 T cell receptor beta chains share one sample of origin, sequenced in a study of T cell responses to AZD1222 COVID-19 vaccine. Some clones are missing from TCRdb's copy, which holds only in-frame ones; the method was immunoSEQ multiplex PCR. The sample shows roughly 270,000 clones, 94% of them seen only once. Sequenced here: peripheral blood, sampled 28 days after the second AZD1222 dose. The receptors come from an adult who received the AZD1222 COVID-19 vaccine.

The chain employs TRBV9 and TRBJ2-5; 7 bases line up with TRBD2. This CDR3 spans 15 amino acids. Germline CDR1 is SGDLS and CDR2 is YYNGEE. V lost 4 bases and J lost 5; bases outside the gene matches: 11. The chain's CDR3 is CASSPRGGEGETQYF. The CDR3 DNA sequence: TGTGCCAGCAGCCCTAGAGGCGGGGAGGGGGAGACCCAGTACTTC.

The chain has TRBV19 and TRBJ1-4, with D maybe TRBD1 (5 bases). Looked up from germline, CDR1 is LNHDA and CDR2 is SQIVND (reference sequence). V was pared by 6 bases and J by 0 bases, with 11 bases between. The CDR3 has 15 residues. CDR3 DNA sequence: TGTGCCAGTAGACAAACAGGCCCAACTAATGAAAAACTGTTTTTT. It specifies CASRQTGPTNEKLFF. The entire variable domain, with the rest obtained from reference TRBV19 and TRBJ1-4, is as follows: DGGITQSPKYLFRKEGQNVTLSCEQNLNHDAMYWYRQDPGQGLRLIYYSQIVNDFQKGDIAEGYSVSREKKESFPLTVTSAQKNPTAFYLCASRQTGPTNEKLFFGSGTQLSVL.

The chain links TRBV9 to TRBJ2-1; 10 nucleotides align to TRBD1. Germline V lookup: CDR1 SGDLS, CDR2 YYNGEE. Trimming cost V 3 bases and J 10 bases; bases outside gene matches: 7. CDR3 size: 14 residues. CDR3 region: CASSAGQGNWEQFF. CDR3 coding DNA: TGTGCCAGCAGCGCGGGACAGGGGAATTGGGAGCAGTTCTTC. Filled out from reference TRBV9 and TRBJ2-1, the complete variable domain reads DSGVTQTPKHLITATGQRVTLRCSPRSGDLSVYWYQQSLDQGLQFLIQYYNGEERAKGNILERFSAQQFPDLHSELNLSSLELGDSALYFCASSAGQGNWEQFFGPGTRLTVL.

This chain links TRBV7-2 with TRBJ2-7, with 9 positions matching TRBD2. Trimming removed 6 bases from V and 1 base from J; junction bases left unmatched: 10. CDR1 is SGHTA and CDR2 is FQGNSA in the germline V gene. The CDR3 is 16 residues long. The CDR3 DNA sequence: TGTGCCAGCAGTCCCGGCAGTCTAGCGGGGTCCTACGAGCAGTACTTC. Protein sequence: CASSPGSLAGSYEQYF.

This clone was detected only once. This sequence joins TRBV19 and TRBJ1-1; TRBD1 matches 7 bases. The CDR3 runs 12 residues. Germline assignment: CDR1 LNHDA and CDR2 SQIVND (reference sequence). Germline trimming cut 6 bases from V and 7 bases from J; bases unmatched to any gene: 5. CDR3 sequence reads: CASSKGQVEAFF. The CDR3 region has the DNA TGTGCCAGTAGCAAAGGACAGGTTGAAGCTTTCTTT.

The V gene is TRBV28, the J gene TRBJ1-1; 10 nucleotides align to TRBD1. V dropped 7 bases and J dropped 5; count of bases not matched to a gene: 13. Germline V gene sequence: CDR1 MDHEN, CDR2 SYDVKM. The CDR3 spans 16 residues. CDR3 coding DNA: TGTGCCAGCACCCAGAGGGGACAGGGGCGAAGGACTGAAGCTTTCTTT. Translated: CASTQRGQGRRTEAFF.

This rearrangement joins TRBV20-1 to TRBJ1-2, with D uncertain. There are 12 residues in the CDR3. Germline V gene lookup returns CDR1 DFQATT and CDR2 SNEGSKA (reference sequence). The ends were cut back, 3 bases at V and 3 bases at J, with 8 bases in the middle. The CDR3 spells CSASRQDYGYTF. The CDR3 DNA reads as TGCAGTGCTAGTCGGCAGGACTATGGCTACACCTTC.

A single count supports this clone. The rearrangement joins TRBV6-2 or TRBV6-3 to TRBJ1-1; possibly TRBD1 for D (6 bases). The V gene's germline CDR1 is MNHEY and CDR2 SVGEGT. The CDR3 sequence is 14 residues long. With 6 bases removed from V and 1 base from J, the gap between germline ends came to 12 bases. CDR3 DNA sequence: TGTGCCAGCAGCACAGGGAGAACGAACACTGAAGCTTTCTTT. It is translated as CASSTGRTNTEAFF.

This clone has only a few counts. The V call is TRBV10-3, the J call TRBJ1-2; the D gene is possibly TRBD1 (6 bases). CDR3 length equals 12 residues. V lost 6 bases and J 5 bases, leaving 10 bases between the germline ends. Germline V lookup: CDR1 ENHRY, CDR2 SYGVKD. The CDR3 sequence: CAIRGDRYGYTF. DNA of the CDR3: TGTGCCATCAGAGGTGACAGGTATGGCTACACCTTC.